These 25 T cell receptor beta chains originate from one sample sequenced in a study of OX40 agonist ivuxolimab in advanced cancers. Generated by immunoSEQ multiplex PCR, the TCRdb table keeps only in-frame clones and is missing some. Here the sample spans about 26,000 clones, 76% being singletons. The sequenced sample was CD4+ or CD8+ T cells sorted from blood, obtained in a trial of the OX40 agonist ivuxolimab. All receptors come from an adult with an advanced solid tumor such as melanoma, head and neck, liver or kidney cancer.

This chain connects TRBV7-9 to TRBJ1-2; possible D gene TRBD1, 5 bases. V was trimmed by 1 base and J by 3 bases, leaving 6 bases between them. Germline CDR1 is SEHNR and CDR2 is FQNEAQ (reference sequence). The CDR3 has 13 amino acids. CDR3 residues: CASSLEGYYGYTF. The CDR3 DNA follows: TGTGCCAGCAGCTTAGAGGGGTACTATGGCTACACCTTC.

The chain couples TRBV4-1 to TRBJ1-2, with D possibly TRBD1 on 5 matching bases. CDR3 size: 15 residues. The V and J ends lost 0 bases and 4 bases respectively, with 12 bases between them. Germline V gene data show CDR1 as MGHRA and CDR2 as YSYEKL. CDR3: CASSQDAGFGYGYTF. The CDR3 coding sequence is TGCGCCAGCAGCCAAGATGCAGGGTTTGGCTATGGCTACACCTTC.

The rearrangement links TRBV11-2 to TRBJ1-5; D is unclear. Germline lookup yields CDR1 SGHAT and CDR2 FQNNGV. The V end lost 4 bases, the J end lost 5 bases, and 9 bases lay between the germline ends. The CDR3 loop spans 13 amino acids. CDR3 sequence reads: CASSSGIYQPQHF. DNA of the CDR3: TGTGCCAGCAGCTCAGGAATCTATCAGCCCCAGCATTTT.

The gene calls are TRBV19 and TRBJ1-5; D unclear. The germline CDR1 and CDR2 sequences are LNHDA and SQIVND (reference sequence). The V end lost 5 bases, the J end lost 7 bases, and 9 bases lay between the germline ends. The CDR3 loop spans 12 amino acids. The CDR3 DNA reads TGTGCCAGTAGTTGGAGTGGGCAGCCCCAGCATTTT. Translation: CASSWSGQPQHF.

The genes are TRBV7-3 and TRBJ1-2; no definite D call. V lost 5 bases to trimming and J lost 5 bases, with 12 bases between them. Germline values: CDR1 SGHTA, CDR2 FQGTGA. The CDR3 is 13 residues long. The CDR3 is CASSPDGLYGYTF. DNA of the CDR3: TGTGCCAGCAGCCCGGACGGCCTGTATGGCTACACCTTC.

This clone was found a few times. V is TRBV5-1 and J is TRBJ2-1; tentatively, D is TRBD1 or TRBD2 (5 bases each). This CDR3 spans 17 amino acids. Germline values: CDR1 SGHRS, CDR2 YFSETQ. Trimming cost V 2 bases and J 3 bases, with 18 bases left between them. The CDR3 loop reads CASSLSGTRLFYNEQFF. CDR3 DNA sequence: TGCGCCAGCAGCTTATCCGGGACCCGTCTATTCTACAATGAGCAGTTCTTC.

V usage is TRBV6-1 and J usage is TRBJ1-5; D is undetermined. Deletions cut 5 bases from V and 0 bases from J, with 11 bases between. CDR3 length: 15 residues. The germline CDR1 and CDR2 sequences are MNHNS and SASEGT. The CDR3 loop reads CASSFDTYSNQPQHF. CDR3 DNA sequence: TGTGCCAGCAGTTTTGACACCTATAGCAATCAGCCCCAGCATTTT.

The chain has TRBV19 and TRBJ1-5; perhaps TRBD1 as D (5 bases). The CDR3 length is 14 residues. Per germline, CDR1 LNHDA and CDR2 SQIVND (reference sequence). V was shortened by 3 bases and J by 5 bases, with 11 bases between the two germline ends. CDR3 loop: CASSIGGWDQPQHF. CDR3 bases: TGTGCCAGTAGTATTGGGGGGTGGGATCAGCCCCAGCATTTT.

The chain uses TRBV6-8 and TRBJ1-6; perhaps TRBD1 as D (6 bases). Trimming removed 7 bases from V and 3 bases from J, with 13 bases in between. Germline V gene data show CDR1 as MNHGY and CDR2 as SAAAGT. This CDR3 is built from 15 residues. The CDR3 here is CASIVQGFYNSPLHF. For the CDR3, the DNA is TGTGCCAGCATTGTACAGGGATTCTATAATTCACCCCTCCACTTT.

This clone was seen only a few times. V is TRBV7-9 and J is TRBJ2-5, with TRBD2 matching 14 bases. The V and J ends lost 5 bases and 4 bases, in that order; junction bases with no gene match: 15. CDR1 and CDR2 from the germline V gene are SEHNR and FQNEAQ (reference sequence). The CDR3 spans 19 residues. The CDR3 sequence is CASSPGLAGGRPWGETQYF. The DNA for the CDR3 is TGTGCCAGCAGCCCCGGACTAGCGGGGGGAAGGCCCTGGGGAGAGACCCAGTACTTC.

V is TRBV9 and J is TRBJ2-1, with 12 bases fitting TRBD2. Germline values: CDR1 SGDLS, CDR2 YYNGEE. V shed 5 bases, J shed 4 bases, and the junction held 10 bases outside the gene matches. This CDR3 has 17 amino acids. CDR3 sequence: CASRPPPGLAGYNEQFF. The CDR3 DNA sequence: TGTGCCAGCAGGCCCCCCCCGGGACTAGCGGGTTACAATGAGCAGTTCTTC.

The chain employs TRBV5-1 and TRBJ2-6; 8 bases are a match to TRBD1. This CDR3 contains 17 residues. V lost 3 bases, J lost 0 bases, and 5 bases stayed unmatched. Germline-derived CDR1 and CDR2 are SGHRS and YFSETQ. In DNA form, the CDR3 reads TGCGCCAGCAGCTCGGGACAGGCCAGCTCTGGGGCCAACGTCCTGACTTTC. Translated, it gives CASSSGQASSGANVLTF. Complete variable domain (other parts from reference TRBV5-1 and TRBJ2-6): KAGVTQTPRYLIKTRGQQVTLSCSPISGHRSVSWYQQTPGQGLQFLFEYFSETQRNKGNFPGRFSGRQFSNSRSEMNVSTLELGDSALYLCASSSGQASSGANVLTFGAGSRLTVL.

The chain combines TRBV5-1 with TRBJ1-1; TRBD1 is a possible D gene (5 bases). The germline V gene encodes CDR1 SGHRS and CDR2 YFSETQ. This CDR3 contains 16 residues. V was trimmed by 4 bases and J by 4 bases, leaving 20 bases between them. The CDR3 nucleotides read TGCGCCAGCAGCCCGGGGGGAAGGGCCGAGGGCACTGAAGCTTTCTTT. This sequence encodes CASSPGGRAEGTEAFF.

J is TRBJ2-4 and V is TRBV6-5; 7 bases agree with TRBD1. V gave up 5 bases and J gave up 1 base; unmatched junction bases: 2. CDR3 length: 14 residues. Germline V gene sequence: CDR1 MNHEY, CDR2 SVGAGI. The CDR3 DNA sequence: TGTGCCAGCAGTCTACAGGGGGCCAAAAACATTCAGTACTTC. Translated: CASSLQGAKNIQYF.

The J gene is TRBJ1-6, the V gene TRBV5-4, with D maybe TRBD1 (5 bases). Between the trimmed V and J ends, which lost 2 bases and 10 bases, there was a span of 22 bases. Germline CDR1 and CDR2: SGHNT and YYREEE (reference sequence). This CDR3 has 17 amino acids. The CDR3 spells CASSFDGDGRVYSPLHF. CDR3 nucleotide sequence: TGTGCCAGCAGCTTCGATGGGGATGGCAGGGTGTACTCACCCCTCCACTTT.

Relative to its sample, this clone is medium-sized. The chain couples TRBV12-5 to TRBJ1-1, with D hard to call. Germline CDR1 and CDR2: LGHNT and FRNRAP. This CDR3 comprises 13 residues. V was pared by 0 bases and J by 4 bases, with 6 bases between. The DNA for the CDR3 is TGTGCTAGTGGTTTGGTACGTGGCACTGAAGCTTTCTTT. This translates into CASGLVRGTEAFF.

Sample share makes this clone medium-sized. This chain joins TRBV9 and TRBJ1-5; D is ambiguous. V gave up 0 bases and J gave up 3 bases, with 7 bases separating them. Germline values: CDR1 SGDLS, CDR2 YYNGEE. CDR3 length equals 14 residues. CDR3 coding DNA: TGTGCCAGCAGCGTAGGTGGGTACAATCAGCCCCAGCATTTT. It is translated as CASSVGGYNQPQHF.

This clone was detected only a few times. The CDR3 loop reads CASSRVTGEFQETQYF. For the CDR3, the DNA is TGTGCCAGCAGTCGGGTTACAGGGGAGTTCCAAGAGACCCAGTACTTC. The chain links TRBV25-1 to TRBJ2-5, with 7 positions matching TRBD1. The CDR3 is 16 amino acids. Germline CDR1 and CDR2: MGHDK and SYGVNS. Unmatched junction bases numbered 10, after V lost 5 bases and J lost 1 base.

V usage is TRBV6-5 and J usage is TRBJ2-6; no definite D call. Per the germline V gene, CDR1 is MNHEY and CDR2 is SVGAGI. V dropped 6 bases and J dropped 2 bases, with 8 bases sitting between them. The CDR3 has 14 amino acids. The CDR3 loop reads CASSDSAGANVLTF. The CDR3 DNA follows: TGTGCCAGCAGCGACTCAGCTGGGGCCAACGTCCTGACTTTC.

V is TRBV27 and J is TRBJ2-7, with a possible D match to TRBD2 (6 bases). The CDR3 spans 16 residues. The germline V and J ends were trimmed by 3 bases and 3 bases, with 18 bases remaining between them. The germline V gene has CDR1 MNHEY and CDR2 SMNVEV (reference sequence). Here the CDR3 reads CASSLDRGKVDYEQYF. In nucleotides, the CDR3 is TGTGCCAGCAGTTTGGATCGCGGGAAAGTGGACTACGAGCAGTACTTC.

This clone appeared once. The chain has TRBV7-9 and TRBJ2-1, with 7 bases matching TRBD1. Unmatched junction bases numbered 4, after V lost 1 base and J lost 7 bases. CDR1 and CDR2 (germline): SEHNR, FQNEAQ (reference sequence). The CDR3 has 14 residues. CDR3 sequence: CASSLGAGGNEQFF. The CDR3 nucleotides are TGTGCCAGCAGCTTAGGAGCAGGGGGAAATGAGCAGTTCTTC.

The chain joins TRBV6-5 to TRBJ1-5; 10 bases map to TRBD1. Germline CDR1 is MNHEY and CDR2 is SVGAGI. J gave up 14 bases and V 5 bases, and 9 bases lay outside the gene matches. The CDR3 is 13 amino acids. CDR3 loop: CASSRGQGVVEHF. The CDR3 bases are TGTGCCAGCAGTCGCGGACAGGGGGTCGTGGAGCATTTT.

The rearrangement joins TRBV6-5 to TRBJ1-1, with a weak D call TRBD1 (5 bases). V dropped 5 bases and J dropped 0 bases, with 13 bases sitting between them. This CDR3 is 15 amino acids long. Germline assignment: CDR1 MNHEY and CDR2 SVGAGI. The CDR3 here is CASSNRDLMNTEAFF. CDR3 DNA: TGTGCCAGCAGTAACCGGGACCTGATGAACACTGAAGCTTTCTTT.

The J gene is TRBJ1-1, the V gene TRBV7-3, with D perhaps TRBD1 (5 bases). The CDR3 is 13 amino acids. The V end was cut by 5 bases, the J end by 6 bases, with 13 bases between. The germline gives CDR1 SGHTA, CDR2 FQGTGA. The CDR3 nucleotides are TGTGCCAGCAGCCGACAGAATGGGGCTGAAGCTTTCTTT. Its translation: CASSRQNGAEAFF.

The chain uses TRBV6-1 and TRBJ2-3; TRBD1 might be the D (6 bases). Germline V gives CDR1 MNHNS, CDR2 SASEGT. V was pared by 5 bases and J by 5 bases, with 17 bases between. The length of the CDR3 is 15 residues. CDR3 DNA: TGTGCCAGCAGTACGGGAAGACAGGTTGGAGATACGCAGTATTTT. Translating gives CASSTGRQVGDTQYF.